Listed here is a single T cell receptor beta chain. What it binds is not known. The assay was immunoSEQ multiplex PCR, and TCRdb's table has in-frame clones only and misses some. The table has around 690,000 clones, about 90% seen once; the top ten hold about 34%. These data originate in a study of shared clonotypes between healthy human individuals. Study-level findings and limits: What naive subsets generally showed was a larger estimated richness than memory subsets showed. Unshared clonotypes carried lower generation probabilities than those common to all four donors.

The CDR3 contains 14 residues. The germline V gene encodes CDR1 GTSNPN and CDR2 SVGIG (reference sequence). J lost 2 bases, V lost 2 bases, and 6 bases had no gene match. The V call is TRBV30, the J call TRBJ2-7, with 7 bases lining up with TRBD1. The sequenced material came from memory CD8+ T cells from PBMCs. As to subset: CD45RO+ cells pooled with CCR7-negative TemRA cells. The TCR was taken from a man younger than 30 in good health. Some clones in this sample may be carry-over from other donors' samples. CDR3 sequence reads: CAWSLPGTAYEQYF. DNA for the CDR3: TGTGCCTGGAGTCTCCCCGGGACAGCCTACGAGCAGTACTTC.